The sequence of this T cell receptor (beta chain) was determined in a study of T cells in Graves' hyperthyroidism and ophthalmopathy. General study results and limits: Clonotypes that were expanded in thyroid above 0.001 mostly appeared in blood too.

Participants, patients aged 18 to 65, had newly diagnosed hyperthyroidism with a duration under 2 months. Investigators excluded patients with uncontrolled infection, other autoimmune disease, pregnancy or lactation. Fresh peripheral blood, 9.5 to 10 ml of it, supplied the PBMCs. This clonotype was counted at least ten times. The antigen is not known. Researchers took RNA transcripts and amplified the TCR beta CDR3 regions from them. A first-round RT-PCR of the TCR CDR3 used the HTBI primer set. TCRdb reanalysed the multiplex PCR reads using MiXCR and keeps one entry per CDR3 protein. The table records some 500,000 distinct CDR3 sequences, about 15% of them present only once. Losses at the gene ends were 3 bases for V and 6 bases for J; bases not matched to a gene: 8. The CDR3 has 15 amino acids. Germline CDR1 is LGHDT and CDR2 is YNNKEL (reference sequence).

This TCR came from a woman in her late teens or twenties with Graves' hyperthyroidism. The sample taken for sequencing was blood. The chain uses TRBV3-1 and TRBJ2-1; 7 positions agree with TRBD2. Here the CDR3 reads CASSHSWGGPNEQFF. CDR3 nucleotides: TGTGCCAGCAGCCACTCATGGGGGGGTCCCAATGAGCAGTTCTTC.